The 32 T cell receptor beta chains presented below share a single source sample, sequenced in a study of CD8 T cells in ankylosing spondylitis. TCRdb processed the 5' RACE reads anew with MiXCR; each CDR3 protein has one entry. This table holds 250,000 to 400,000 distinct CDR3 sequences, 11% found once. The sequencing input was blood, either unsorted or a sorted T cell fraction (not recorded which). Receptors originate from a female donor with ankylosing spondylitis or in good health (not recorded which).

This clonotype has just a few counts. This chain joins TRBV20-1 and TRBJ1-5, with D uncertain. The CDR3 sequence is 13 residues long. Trimming shortened V by 6 bases and J by 6 bases, and 15 bases separated the two germline ends. Germline CDR1 reads DFQATT; CDR2 reads SNEGSKA (reference sequence). The CDR3 DNA follows: TGCAGTGCCTGCCTATTAAATGGTCAGCCCCAGCATTTT. Translation gives CSACLLNGQPQHF.

This clonotype was counted ten times or more. The chain recombines TRBV12-3 or TRBV12-4 with TRBJ2-3, with TRBD2 matching over 11 bases. With V trimmed by 3 bases and J by 6 bases, 5 bases remained unmatched. This CDR3 is 15 amino acids long. The CDR3 nucleotides read TGTGCCAGCAGTTTGTCTCTAGCGGGGGGTGATACGCAGTATTTT. It codes for CASSLSLAGGDTQYF.

This clonotype was seen many times. The chain links TRBV5-1 to TRBJ1-5; D may be TRBD1 (5 bases). Germline CDR1 SGHRS, CDR2 YFSETQ. The V gene lost 4 bases and the J gene lost 5 bases, with 19 bases spanning the gap. The CDR3 loop spans 16 amino acids. CDR3 nucleotides: TGCGCCAGCAGCCGCCGGGGGTTGAACGGGTATCAGCCCCAGCATTTT. It encodes CASSRRGLNGYQPQHF. The variable domain in full, with the rest retrieved from reference TRBV5-1 and TRBJ1-5, is KAGVTQTPRYLIKTRGQQVTLSCSPISGHRSVSWYQQTPGQGLQFLFEYFSETQRNKGNFPGRFSGRQFSNSRSEMNVSTLELGDSALYLCASSRRGLNGYQPQHFGDGTRLSIL.

This clonotype came up many times. J is TRBJ2-2 and V is TRBV12-3 or TRBV12-4; D is uncertain. The V and J ends lost 5 bases and 8 bases respectively, with 6 bases between them. The CDR3 runs to 11 residues. In nucleotides, the CDR3 is TGTGCCAGCAGTCCGGTAGGGGAGCTGTTTTTT. Protein: CASSPVGELFF.

The J gene is TRBJ2-7, the V gene TRBV7-8; possibly TRBD2 for D (6 bases). Germline V gene sequence: CDR1 SGHVS, CDR2 FQNEAQ. The CDR3 spans 14 residues. V was cut by 4 bases and J by 9 bases, with 19 bases left in between. The CDR3 nucleotides read TGTGCCAGCAGCTCCGCAAGCGGGTCGAGCGGGCAGTACTTC. This sequence encodes CASSSASGSSGQYF.

The chain is built from TRBV20-1 and TRBJ2-6, with D perhaps given as TRBD1 or TRBD2 (6 bases each). V was trimmed by 1 base and J by 1 base, leaving 20 bases between them. Germline V lookup: CDR1 DFQATT, CDR2 SNEGSKA (reference sequence). There are 19 residues in the CDR3. In nucleotides, the CDR3 is TGCAGTGCTAGAGTTAGGGGGGCCTTCCGTCCATCTGGGGCCAACGTCCTGACTTTC. Encoded protein: CSARVRGAFRPSGANVLTF.

This clonotype was counted a few times. The chain is built from TRBV19 and TRBJ1-1; possible D gene TRBD1, 6 bases. V lost 2 bases and J 0 bases, leaving 16 bases between the germline ends. The V gene's germline CDR1 is LNHDA and CDR2 SQIVND (reference sequence). This CDR3 comprises 17 residues. The CDR3, as DNA: TGTGCCAGTAGTATATGGGGGCAAGGGGCGATGAACACTGAAGCTTTCTTT. It codes for CASSIWGQGAMNTEAFF.

In its sample, this clonotype was seen many times. This chain joins TRBV7-9 and TRBJ1-5; D unresolved. CDR3 length equals 12 residues. From germline, CDR1 is SEHNR and CDR2 FQNEAQ (reference sequence). Deletions cut 10 bases from V and 5 bases from J, with 12 bases between. The CDR3 reads CATGIGDQPQHF. The CDR3 coding sequence is TGTGCCACGGGGATCGGAGATCAGCCCCAGCATTTT.

This clonotype was seen a handful of times. The chain has TRBV7-2 and TRBJ2-7; no reliable D call. The V gene's germline CDR1 is SGHTA and CDR2 FQGNSA. The V and J ends lost 6 bases and 6 bases respectively, with 21 bases between them. The CDR3 spans 15 residues. The CDR3 loop is CASRYGPGQFREQYF. CDR3 nucleotides: TGTGCCAGCAGGTACGGGCCTGGGCAATTCCGCGAGCAGTACTTC.

There are many counts of this clonotype. This chain connects TRBV12-3 or TRBV12-4 to TRBJ2-7; D not resolved. V dropped 5 bases and J dropped 7 bases, with 18 bases sitting between them. This CDR3 contains 14 residues. CDR3 sequence (DNA): TGTGCCAGCAGTCCAGTTCGCCCGACGGAGGAGCAGTACTTC. It codes for CASSPVRPTEEQYF.

On this clonotype itself: A much larger clonotype is one base distant, so this may be a read error. The CDR3 does not close with the conserved phenylalanine or tryptophan, likely indicating a read error. The rearrangement links TRBV20-1 to TRBJ2-1; 10 bases are a match to TRBD2. The germline gives CDR1 DFQATT, CDR2 SNEGSKA (reference sequence). This CDR3 comprises 13 residues. V shed 6 bases and J 7 bases; nucleotides not matched to a gene: 6. CDR3 sequence: CSASGGARNEQFY. In DNA, the CDR3 is TGCAGTGCCAGCGGGGGGGCTAGGAATGAGCAGTTCTAC.

This clonotype turned up a few times. The J gene is TRBJ2-7, the V gene TRBV5-5; a possible D gene is TRBD1 (5 bases). This CDR3 region has 15 residues. The V gene lost 3 bases and the J gene lost 3 bases, with 16 bases spanning the gap. Germline values: CDR1 SGHKS, CDR2 YYEKEE (reference sequence). CDR3 residues: CASSSAEVGDYEQYF. The CDR3 DNA follows: TGTGCCAGCAGCTCCGCGGAAGTAGGGGACTACGAGCAGTACTTC. The complete variable domain, with remaining parts taken from reference TRBV5-5 and TRBJ2-7, reads DAGVTQSPTHLIKTRGQQVTLRCSPISGHKSVSWYQQVLGQGPQFIFQYYEKEERGRGNFPDRFSARQFPNYSSELNVNALLLGDSALYLCASSSAEVGDYEQYFGPGTRLTVT.

The table lists this clonotype with many counts. The gene calls are TRBV5-1 and TRBJ2-2, with D uncertain. The germline CDR1 and CDR2 sequences are SGHRS and YFSETQ. V lost 0 bases to trimming and J lost 6 bases, with 6 bases between them. The CDR3 is 13 amino acids. As DNA, the CDR3 is TGCGCCAGCAGCTTGGGGGCGTCCGGGGAGCTGTTTTTT. Protein sequence: CASSLGASGELFF. The whole variable domain, remainder taken from reference TRBV5-1 and TRBJ2-2, is KAGVTQTPRYLIKTRGQQVTLSCSPISGHRSVSWYQQTPGQGLQFLFEYFSETQRNKGNFPGRFSGRQFSNSRSEMNVSTLELGDSALYLCASSLGASGELFFGEGSRLTVL.

This clonotype was counted at least ten times. The chain links TRBV21-1 to TRBJ2-4; TRBD2 is the table's D call and was not checked against the DNA. TRBV21-1 is designated a pseudogene. The CDR3 contains 15 residues. The CDR3 DNA reads TGTGCCAGCAGCAGAATGACTACCACAAAAAACATTCAGTACTTC. It yields the protein CASSRMTTTKNIQYF.

A few counts support this clonotype. The V gene is TRBV19, the J gene TRBJ1-1, with D maybe TRBD1 (6 bases). The CDR3 length is 18 residues. The V end was cut by 6 bases, the J end by 1 base, with 24 bases between. Germline V gives CDR1 LNHDA, CDR2 SQIVND (reference sequence). CDR3 residues: CASRRTASQGSANTEAFF. The DNA of the CDR3 is TGTGCCAGTAGAAGAACAGCCTCACAGGGTTCTGCGAACACTGAAGCTTTCTTT.

Worth noting for this clonotype: A much larger clone differs by one base, so this may be a read error. The chain links TRBV5-6 to TRBJ2-5; D remains unclear. V gave up 2 bases and J gave up 8 bases, with 13 bases separating them. The CDR3 runs to 13 residues. The germline CDR1 and CDR2 sequences are SGHDT and YYEEEE. The CDR3 nucleotides are TGTGCCAGCAGCTTTCGTGGGGATGATACCCAGTACTTC. As protein: CASSFRGDDTQYF.

With respect to this clonotype: A much larger clone differs by one base, so this may be a read error. This chain uses TRBV12-3 or TRBV12-4 with TRBJ1-2, with unresolved D. CDR3 length equals 13 residues. Here the CDR3 reads CAISLGLHYGYTF. The CDR3 nucleotides are TGTGCCATCAGTTTAGGACTGCACTATGGCTACACCTTC.

The chain carries TRBV7-2 and TRBJ2-7, with 12 bases identical to TRBD2. The CDR3 runs 17 residues. Germline V gene sequence: CDR1 SGHTA, CDR2 FQGNSA. The trim removed 6 bases at V and 2 bases at J, leaving 11 bases unmatched. In nucleotides, the CDR3 is TGTGCCAGCAGTCTAGCGGGAGGGCCCCTGTCGGCCTACGAGCAGTACTTC. This gives the protein CASSLAGGPLSAYEQYF.

This clonotype was found a few times. Sequence at one end of the junction differs from germline and may be a read error. The rearrangement joins TRBV7-7 to TRBJ2-5, with D perhaps TRBD1 (6 bases). Germline V gene sequence: CDR1 SSHAT, CDR2 FNYEAQ (reference sequence). The CDR3 totals 17 residues. The CDR3 DNA sequence: TGTGCTAGCAGCTTAGAGGTCCCGGGCAGGGGCACAGAGACCCAGTACTTC. Translated: CASSLEVPGRGTETQYF.

This clonotype has a count of ten or more. The chain links TRBV6-1 to TRBJ1-1, with D perhaps matching TRBD1 (6 bases). Trimming removed 10 bases from V and 6 bases from J, with 15 bases in between. This CDR3 comprises 12 residues. Germline lookup yields CDR1 MNHNS and CDR2 SASEGT. The CDR3, as DNA: TGTGCCACCGGCGGACAGTGGCCTGAAGCTTTCTTT. Its translation: CATGGQWPEAFF.

The chain links TRBV2 to TRBJ1-1; no clear D. The CDR3 has 12 residues. The germline V gene has CDR1 SNHLY and CDR2 FYNNEI. V gave up 1 base and J gave up 8 bases, with 8 bases separating them. The DNA for the CDR3 is TGTGCCAGCAGTGAAGAACAGCCAGAAGCTTTCTTT. Amino acid sequence: CASSEEQPEAFF. The whole variable domain, filled in from reference TRBV2 and TRBJ1-1, reads EPEVTQTPSHQVTQMGQEVILRCVPISNHLYFYWYRQILGQKVEFLVSFYNNEISEKSEIFDDQFSVERPDGSNFTLKIRSTKLEDSAMYFCASSEEQPEAFFGQGTRLTVV.

This clonotype was observed at least ten times. Here the CDR3 reads CASSFTSGGPRTDTQYF. Here the CDR3 DNA reads TGCGCCAGCAGCTTTACTAGCGGGGGGCCCCGCACAGATACGCAGTATTTT. This sequence joins TRBV5-1 and TRBJ2-3; 12 bases are shared with TRBD2. Germline CDR1 SGHRS, CDR2 YFSETQ. Germline trimming cut 2 bases from V and 1 base from J; bases unmatched to any gene: 5. This CDR3 is built from 17 residues.

For this clonotype: Given a much more abundant clone one base away, this may be a read error. This chain links TRBV20-1 with TRBJ2-3; weak D call: TRBD2 (5 bases). The CDR3 length is 10 residues. V dropped 8 bases and J dropped 10 bases, with 13 bases sitting between them. Germline assignment: CDR1 DFQATT and CDR2 SNEGSKA (reference sequence). The chain's CDR3 is CSFSPAAQYF. CDR3 in DNA: TGCAGTTTTTCCCCAGCGGCGCAGTATTTT.

This clonotype showed up just a few times. The chain links TRBV28 to TRBJ2-1, with 11 bases identical to TRBD1. Germline CDR1 reads MDHEN; CDR2 reads SYDVKM. CDR3 length: 16 amino acids. V trimming: 2 bases; J trimming: 3 bases; junction bases outside the gene matches: 3. The CDR3 region is CASSLRDRGGYNEQFF. The CDR3 DNA sequence: TGTGCCAGCAGTTTACGGGACAGGGGGGGCTACAATGAGCAGTTCTTC.

This clonotype came up a few times. The rearrangement joins TRBV2 to TRBJ2-1; D could derive from TRBD1 or TRBD2 (5 bases each). Germline loops: CDR1 SNHLY, CDR2 FYNNEI. The CDR3 covers 15 residues. V lost 5 bases and J 7 bases, leaving 18 bases between the germline ends. The DNA of the CDR3 is TGTGCCAGCAGTACCCTATCGGGGCCAACGAATGAGCAGTTCTTC. It yields the protein CASSTLSGPTNEQFF.

This clonotype was seen many times. This chain uses TRBV28 with TRBJ1-5; tentatively, D is TRBD1 (6 bases). Looked up from germline, CDR1 is MDHEN and CDR2 is SYDVKM. The CDR3 covers 17 residues. Trimming left V 5 bases short and J 6 bases short, with 23 bases between. The CDR3 coding sequence is TGTGCCAGCAGTCCCGGGTACCCCACAGGGAGGGGTCAGCCCCAGCATTTT. This sequence encodes CASSPGYPTGRGQPQHF.

A few counts support this clonotype. The J gene is TRBJ2-5, the V gene TRBV27; 8 bases match TRBD2. CDR1 and CDR2 from the germline V gene are MNHEY and SMNVEV (reference sequence). The CDR3 is 16 residues long. The V gene end was trimmed by 3 bases and the J gene end by 3 bases; junction bases not matched to a gene: 9. CDR3 bases: TGTGCCAGCAGTTTGGGTGGCGGGAGGCGGGAAGAGACCCAGTACTTC. Translation gives CASSLGGGRREETQYF.

The chain couples TRBV2 to TRBJ2-1; maybe TRBD2 (5 bases). CDR1 and CDR2 (germline): SNHLY, FYNNEI. V was clipped by 2 bases and J by 6 bases, with 11 bases between them. CDR3 length: 14 amino acids. CDR3 coding DNA: TGTGCCAGCAGTGAAATGACGGGAAGCAATGAGCAGTTCTTC. It encodes CASSEMTGSNEQFF.

This clonotype was counted at least ten times. J is TRBJ2-1 and V is TRBV7-2; no clear D gene. Germline-derived CDR1 and CDR2 are SGHTA and FQGNSA. Trimming took 1 base from V and 12 from J, leaving 10 bases between them. This CDR3 has 12 residues. The CDR3 coding sequence is TGTGCCAGCAGCTTAGAGGTGGGCTCGCAGTTCTTC. Amino acids: CASSLEVGSQFF.

A remark on this clonotype: A read error may explain this, as a much larger clone is one base away. The rearrangement joins TRBV5-1 to TRBJ1-5; 8 bases line up with TRBD1. CDR1 and CDR2 from the germline V gene are SGHRS and YFSETQ. The CDR3 covers 18 residues. The DNA for the CDR3 is TGCGCCAGCAGCTTGGCGACAGGGGAAGCTTATAGCGATCAGCCCCAGCATTTT. Translating it yields CASSLATGEAYSDQPQHF.

The genes are TRBV28 and TRBJ2-3, with D possibly being TRBD1 (5 bases). Germline CDR1 reads MDHEN; CDR2 reads SYDVKM. This CDR3 has 15 amino acids. V was shortened by 3 bases and J by 2 bases, with 12 bases between the two germline ends. This chain's CDR3 is CASSLGQAYTDTQYF. In nucleotides, the CDR3 is TGTGCCAGCAGTTTGGGGCAGGCTTACACAGATACGCAGTATTTT.

Turning to this clonotype: One junction end does not reproduce the germline sequence, and a read error may be involved. V usage is TRBV20-1 and J usage is TRBJ1-3; D gene unclear. Germline CDR1 DFQATT, CDR2 SNEGSKA (reference sequence). There are 16 residues in the CDR3. For the CDR3, the DNA is TGCAGTGCGACCGGACCGGGGTGGGTGTCTGGAAACATCATATATTTT. This encodes CSATGPGWVSGNIIYF.